One and the same sample provided the 8 T cell receptor beta chains below, sequenced in a study of CD8+CD57+ T cells in acquired aplastic anemia. Genomic DNA constituted the template upon which TCR beta VDJ and CDR3 profiling was performed. One entry per CDR3 protein results from TCRdb running MiXCR on the reads. The table shows about 160,000 distinct CDR3 sequences, with 70% to 80% occurring only once. The authors sequenced patients whose flow cytometry had shown CD8+CD57+ cell expansion. The sample comprised sorted CD4+, CD8+, or CD8+CD57+ T cells (not recorded which) from PBMCs. These receptors originate from a human donor with aplastic anemia.

This chain connects TRBV7-8 to TRBJ1-1; tentative D call: TRBD1 (5 bases). This CDR3 comprises 14 residues. Germline loops: CDR1 SGHVS, CDR2 FQNEAQ. The V end was cut by 5 bases, the J end by 4 bases, with 14 bases between. CDR3 nucleotide sequence: TGTGCCAGCAGCGCCATGGGAGGGGCCACTGAAGCTTTCTTT. Translated, it gives CASSAMGGATEAFF.

This chain links TRBV20-1 with TRBJ2-1, with D tentatively TRBD2 (6 bases). The CDR3 is made up of 14 amino acids. Germline lookup yields CDR1 DFQATT and CDR2 SNEGSKA (reference sequence). In nucleotides, the CDR3 is TGCGCCGTACCAGGGTCGGGAGACCGCAATGAGCAGTTCTTC. It translates to CAVPGSGDRNEQFF.

This clonotype was counted a single time. One base away lies a much larger clone, so this may be a sequencing read error. The genes are TRBV27 and TRBJ2-7; 8 nucleotides align to TRBD1. Germline assignment: CDR1 MNHEY and CDR2 SMNVEV (reference sequence). Unmatched junction bases numbered 10, after V lost 7 bases and J lost 2 bases. This CDR3 is built from 15 residues. The CDR3: CASNKTGEKTYEQYF. The DNA of the CDR3 is TGTGCCAGCAATAAGACAGGGGAAAAGACCTACGAGCAGTACTTC.

The chain links TRBV7-9 to TRBJ2-7; 9 bases are a match to TRBD1. Unmatched junction bases numbered 9, after V lost 5 bases and J lost 7 bases. Germline CDR1 SEHNR, CDR2 FQNEAQ (reference sequence). This CDR3 has 14 residues. Written as DNA, the CDR3 is TGTGCCAGCAGCACGGGACAGGGAGTGAGGGAGCAGTACTTC. Its protein product is CASSTGQGVREQYF. The whole variable domain, filled in from reference TRBV7-9 and TRBJ2-7, reads DTGVSQNPRHKITKRGQNVTFRCDPISEHNRLYWYRQTLGQGPEFLTYFQNEAQLEKSRLLSDRFSAERPKGSFSTLEIQRTEQGDSAMYLCASSTGQGVREQYFGPGTRLTVT.

About this clonotype: At one end, the junction sequence differs from germline, possibly due to a read error. CDR3 sequence reads: CASSGHNINEQYF. The CDR3 nucleotides are TGCGCCAGCAGTGGACACAATATCAACGAGCAGTACTTC. J is TRBJ2-7 and V is TRBV2; the D gene is possibly TRBD1 (5 bases). CDR3 length equals 13 residues. CDR1 SNHLY and CDR2 FYNNEI come from the germline V gene.

This chain joins TRBV6-5 and TRBJ2-2, with D perhaps TRBD1 or TRBD2 (5 bases each). CDR3 length: 14 residues. The ends were cut back, 6 bases at V and 4 bases at J, with 12 bases in the middle. Germline CDR1 is MNHEY and CDR2 is SVGAGI. CDR3 nucleotides: TGTGCCAGCAGCTACCGGGACGGCACCGGGGAGCTGTTTTTT. As protein: CASSYRDGTGELFF.

This chain links TRBV29-1 with TRBJ2-7; TRBD1 agrees at 10 bases. This CDR3 spans 13 amino acids. The ends lost 2 bases at V and 5 bases at J; junction bases unmatched: 3. Germline lookup yields CDR1 SQVTM and CDR2 ANQGSEA. In DNA, the CDR3 is TGCAGCGTTGAAAGGGACAGGGGACACGAGCAGTACTTC. It codes for CSVERDRGHEQYF.

This chain connects TRBV20-1 to TRBJ1-1; D is perhaps TRBD1 (6 bases). Trimming shortened V by 6 bases and J by 4 bases, and 18 bases separated the two germline ends. The CDR3 consists of 14 residues. The germline gives CDR1 DFQATT, CDR2 SNEGSKA (reference sequence). This chain's CDR3 is CSAPGSGERTEAFF. The CDR3 coding sequence is TGCAGTGCCCCAGGGTCAGGGGAACGCACTGAAGCTTTCTTT.